The 29 T cell receptor beta chains below all came from one sample that was sequenced in a study of blood T cell repertoires in COVID-19. Generated by immunoSEQ multiplex PCR, the TCRdb table keeps only in-frame clones and is missing some. The sample contains hundreds of thousands of clones, about 90% of which appear only once. What was sequenced was PBMCs or T cells enriched from blood (not recorded which). These TCRs come from a woman aged 45-59 years in a cohort exposed to, infected with or recovered from COVID-19 (not recorded which).

The genes are TRBV7-9 and TRBJ1-5; D ambiguous. Germline-derived CDR1 and CDR2 are SEHNR and FQNEAQ (reference sequence). Trimming took 1 base from V and 10 from J, leaving 8 bases between them. The CDR3 length is 12 residues. The CDR3 region is CASSLDQTPQHF. As DNA, the CDR3 is TGTGCCAGCAGCTTAGATCAGACTCCCCAGCATTTT.

This chain uses TRBV4-3 with TRBJ1-2; 11 positions agree with TRBD1. In germline, CDR1 is LGHNA, CDR2 YSLEER. V dropped 0 bases and J dropped 6; count of bases not matched to a gene: 6. The CDR3 is 16 amino acids. CDR3: CASSQDWGTGGDGYTF. In DNA form, the CDR3 reads TGCGCCAGCAGCCAAGATTGGGGGACAGGGGGAGATGGCTACACCTTC.

The chain carries TRBV11-3 and TRBJ2-3; TRBD2 might be the D (7 bases). The germline V gene encodes CDR1 SGHNT and CDR2 YENEEA. The CDR3 has 17 residues. Trimming removed 5 bases from V and 2 bases from J, with 20 bases in between. The CDR3 is CASSRRSGGSNTDTQYF. The DNA for the CDR3 is TGTGCCAGCAGCCGCCGGTCGGGGGGCAGCAACACAGATACGCAGTATTTT.

This clone has only one observation. The genes are TRBV4-2 and TRBJ2-7; 8 bases fit TRBD2. Losses at the gene ends were 1 base for V and 3 bases for J; bases not matched to a gene: 8. This CDR3 has 16 amino acids. Germline lookup yields CDR1 LGHNA and CDR2 YNFKEQ. The DNA for the CDR3 is TGTGCCAGCAGCCAAGGTGGAGCGGGGGATAACTACGAGCAGTACTTC. Residues: CASSQGGAGDNYEQYF.

This clone was found once. The V call is TRBV9, the J call TRBJ2-3; D possibly corresponds to TRBD2 (6 bases). There are 13 residues in the CDR3. Trimming cost V 7 bases and J 3 bases, with 12 bases left between them. The V gene's germline CDR1 is SGDLS and CDR2 YYNGEE. DNA for the CDR3: TGTGCCAGCTCTCTTGGGGGGACAGATACGCAGTATTTT. Translating it yields CASSLGGTDTQYF.

This chain connects TRBV18 to TRBJ1-2; D possibly corresponds to TRBD1 (6 bases). V was pared by 6 bases and J by 2 bases, with 16 bases between. CDR1 and CDR2 (germline): KGHSH, LQKENI. The CDR3 is 15 residues long. Here the CDR3 reads CASSPNSGQNYGYTF. The CDR3, as DNA: TGTGCCAGCTCCCCGAACTCAGGACAGAACTATGGCTACACCTTC.

In nucleotides, the CDR3 is TGTGCCAGCAGTGAAGCAACAGCAAACACTGAAGCTTTCTTT. It specifies CASSEATANTEAFF. This sequence joins TRBV6-1 and TRBJ1-1; D unresolved. V was trimmed by 0 bases and J by 2 bases, leaving 7 bases between them. The CDR3 loop spans 14 amino acids. Germline V gene data show CDR1 as MNHNS and CDR2 as SASEGT.

The chain is built from TRBV10-3 and TRBJ1-2; 8 nucleotides agree with TRBD1. Trimming cost V 5 bases and J 6 bases; bases outside gene matches: 5. Germline lookup yields CDR1 ENHRY and CDR2 SYGVKD. The CDR3 is 13 amino acids. This CDR3 reads CAISKDRENGYTF. The CDR3 DNA sequence: TGTGCCATCAGTAAGGACAGGGAAAATGGCTACACCTTC.

This clone came up once. The J gene is TRBJ2-2, the V gene TRBV5-4; 9 bases align to TRBD1. Trimming took 4 bases from V and 5 from J; bases not matched to a gene: 6. The CDR3 is 15 residues long. Per germline, CDR1 SGHNT and CDR2 YYREEE (reference sequence). CDR3 bases: TGTGCCAGCAGCCCCGGACAGGGGAGGACCGGGGAGCTGTTTTTT. Residues: CASSPGQGRTGELFF.

The CDR3 DNA is TGTGCCTGTCGACTGCCGGGGGACTACAATGAGCAGTTCTTC. Amino acid sequence: CACRLPGDYNEQFF. The chain recombines TRBV30 with TRBJ2-1; possible D gene TRBD2, 6 bases. This CDR3 comprises 14 residues. The V end lost 6 bases, the J end lost 3 bases, and 15 bases lay between the germline ends. Germline V gene sequence: CDR1 GTSNPN, CDR2 SVGIG (reference sequence).

The chain uses TRBV3-1 (or the pseudogene TRBV3-2) and TRBJ1-6, with 7 bases identical to TRBD1. Trimming removed 3 bases from V and 10 bases from J; junction bases left unmatched: 9. The germline gives CDR1 LGHDT, CDR2 YNNKEL (reference sequence). CDR3 length equals 15 residues. In DNA form, the CDR3 reads TGTGCCAGCAGCCAGGGGACAGTCAAAGTGTCACCCCTCCACTTT. Translated: CASSQGTVKVSPLHF.

The chain is built from TRBV2 and TRBJ2-7, with 8 bases that match TRBD1. The V segment lost 6 bases and the J segment 0 bases; nucleotides outside the gene matches: 7. Germline V gives CDR1 SNHLY, CDR2 FYNNEI. The CDR3 sequence is 15 residues long. CDR3 amino acids: CASSGDRGSSYEQYF. For the CDR3, the DNA is TGTGCCAGCAGCGGAGACAGGGGCAGCTCCTACGAGCAGTACTTC.

The chain couples TRBV7-8 to TRBJ2-1, with a tentative D call TRBD1 (5 bases). The CDR3 has 14 amino acids. Trimming cost V 1 base and J 8 bases, with 12 bases left between them. Germline V gene data show CDR1 as SGHVS and CDR2 as FQNEAQ. CDR3 nucleotide sequence: TGTGCCAGCAGCTTAGGGTCAGGGTCGTATGAGCAGTTCTTC. The encoded protein is CASSLGSGSYEQFF.

The J gene is TRBJ1-2, the V gene TRBV9; D is unresolved. This CDR3 has 11 residues. Trimming took 5 bases from V and 4 from J, leaving 6 bases between them. The germline gives CDR1 SGDLS, CDR2 YYNGEE. In DNA, the CDR3 is TGTGCCAGCAGGGCCCCCTATGGCTACACCTTC. As protein: CASRAPYGYTF.

This clone was observed a few times. The chain carries TRBV7-8 and TRBJ1-5, with D possibly matching TRBD1 (6 bases). CDR3 length equals 14 residues. The germline V gene encodes CDR1 SGHVS and CDR2 FQNEAQ. Trimming took 7 bases from V and 0 from J, leaving 10 bases between them. The DNA for the CDR3 is TGTGCCAGCAAACTGGGGGCTAGCAATCAGCCCCAGCATTTT. It is translated as CASKLGASNQPQHF. Drawing the rest from reference TRBV7-8 and TRBJ1-5, the complete variable domain is GAGVSQSPRYKVAKRGQDVALRCDPISGHVSLFWYQQALGQGPEFLTYFQNEAQLDKSGLPSDRFFAERPEGSVSTLKIQRTQQEDSAVYLCASKLGASNQPQHFGDGTRLSIL.

The gene calls are TRBV6-5 and TRBJ1-1; TRBD1 matches at 8 bases. The CDR3 sequence is 13 residues long. Germline values: CDR1 MNHEY, CDR2 SVGAGI. The ends lost 5 bases at V and 5 bases at J; junction bases unmatched: 4. CDR3 in amino acids: CASSPTGGTEAFF. The CDR3 DNA reads as TGTGCCAGCAGTCCAACAGGGGGGACTGAAGCTTTCTTT.

This sequence joins TRBV6-5 and TRBJ2-7; D is perhaps TRBD2 (7 bases). This CDR3 has 13 amino acids. Germline V gene data show CDR1 as MNHEY and CDR2 as SVGAGI. V gave up 8 bases and J gave up 6 bases, with 17 bases separating them. CDR3 loop: CASGGGRGSEQYF. CDR3 sequence (DNA): TGTGCCAGCGGGGGGGGCAGGGGCAGCGAGCAGTACTTC.

The chain couples TRBV18 to TRBJ1-1, with a weak D call TRBD1 (5 bases). Germline CDR1 KGHSH, CDR2 LQKENI. This CDR3 contains 15 residues. Trimming shortened V by 6 bases and J by 1 base, and 15 bases separated the two germline ends. CDR3 bases: TGTGCCAGCTCCCCCTCTGGGGCAGGGAACACTGAAGCTTTCTTT. This sequence encodes CASSPSGAGNTEAFF. The full variable domain, with the rest looked up from reference TRBV18 and TRBJ1-1, is NAGVMQNPRHLVRRRGQEARLRCSPMKGHSHVYWYRQLPEEGLKFMVYLQKENIIDESGMPKERFSAEFPKEGPSILRIQQVVRGDSAAYFCASSPSGAGNTEAFFGQGTRLTVV.

A few counts support this clone. V and J are TRBV27 and TRBJ1-1, with D possibly matching TRBD1 (6 bases). Germline values: CDR1 MNHEY, CDR2 SMNVEV (reference sequence). With 1 base removed from V and 8 bases from J, the gap between germline ends came to 14 bases. The CDR3 length is 14 residues. In DNA, the CDR3 is TGTGCCAGCAGTTTATTAGGGACAACATACGAAGCTTTCTTT. The encoded protein is CASSLLGTTYEAFF.

This clone was found a few times. The chain is built from TRBV3-1 (or the pseudogene TRBV3-2) and TRBJ1-5; TRBD1 matches at 7 bases. Germline assignment: CDR1 LGHDT and CDR2 YNNKEL (reference sequence). The CDR3 loop spans 14 amino acids. Germline trimming cut 5 bases from V and 2 bases from J; bases unmatched to any gene: 3. The CDR3 nucleotides are TGTGCCAGCAGCTACAGGGGTTGCAATCAGCCCCAGCATTTT. This encodes CASSYRGCNQPQHF.

The V gene is TRBV5-8, the J gene TRBJ2-2, with TRBD1 as a possible D gene (6 bases). Germline V lookup: CDR1 SGHTS, CDR2 YDEGEE. Trimming removed 0 bases from V and 5 bases from J, with 11 bases in between. CDR3 size: 15 residues. CDR3 residues: CASSLGSGETGELFF. The CDR3 nucleotides are TGTGCCAGCAGCTTGGGGTCAGGGGAAACCGGGGAGCTGTTTTTT.

This clone was picked up one time. The chain has TRBV19 and TRBJ1-2; tentative D call: TRBD1 (6 bases). Germline lookup yields CDR1 LNHDA and CDR2 SQIVND (reference sequence). The CDR3 sequence is 13 residues long. V lost 6 bases and J 4 bases, leaving 12 bases between the germline ends. For the CDR3, the DNA is TGTGCCAGTAGGCAGGGGACGGGCTATGGCTACACCTTC. Protein product: CASRQGTGYGYTF.

The gene calls are TRBV10-3 and TRBJ1-4, with a possible D match to TRBD1 (5 bases). The V gene lost 6 bases and the J gene lost 4 bases, with 12 bases spanning the gap. This CDR3 has 14 amino acids. Looked up from germline, CDR1 is ENHRY and CDR2 is SYGVKD. Here the CDR3 reads CAISMTAINEKLFF. The CDR3 coding sequence is TGTGCCATCAGCATGACAGCGATTAATGAAAAACTGTTTTTT.

The rearrangement uses TRBV9 and TRBJ2-7, with a possible D match to TRBD2 (5 bases). Germline V CDR1 and CDR2: SGDLS, YYNGEE. The CDR3 runs to 12 residues. Trimming shortened V by 4 bases and J by 2 bases, and 7 bases separated the two germline ends. The CDR3: CASSPGTYEQYF. DNA for the CDR3: TGTGCCAGCAGCCCGGGAACCTACGAGCAGTACTTC.

The rearrangement uses TRBV6-5 and TRBJ2-7, with 7 bases fitting TRBD1. Per germline, CDR1 MNHEY and CDR2 SVGAGI. V shed 5 bases and J 4 bases; nucleotides not matched to a gene: 8. The CDR3 is 14 residues long. In DNA form, the CDR3 reads TGTGCCAGCAGTAGACGGGACAGCTTATACGAGCAGTACTTC. It is translated as CASSRRDSLYEQYF.

V and J are TRBV18 and TRBJ1-3, with 7 bases matching TRBD1. Trimming removed 2 bases from V and 4 bases from J; junction bases left unmatched: 8. Germline CDR1 KGHSH, CDR2 LQKENI. CDR3 length: 16 residues. In nucleotides, the CDR3 is TGTGCCAGCTCACCATCCACAGGGGCAGCCGGAAACACCATATATTTT. It yields the protein CASSPSTGAAGNTIYF.

The chain combines TRBV6-6 with TRBJ2-7; 8 nucleotides match TRBD1. V lost 5 bases and J lost 1; bases outside the gene matches: 7. This CDR3 region has 15 residues. Germline CDR1 is MNHNY and CDR2 is SVGAGI (reference sequence). In DNA, the CDR3 is TGTGCCAGCAGTCAGCTGGGACAGGCTTCCTACGAGCAGTACTTC. This translates into CASSQLGQASYEQYF.

V and J are TRBV7-3 and TRBJ2-5; tentatively, D is TRBD2 (6 bases). The germline gives CDR1 SGHTA, CDR2 FQGTGA. CDR3 length equals 18 residues. V lost 1 base and J 5 bases, leaving 23 bases between the germline ends. CDR3 in DNA: TGTGCCAGCAGCTTAATTTATTTGTGGGCCCGGGAGTGCGAGACCCAGTACTTC. Translated: CASSLIYLWARECETQYF.

This rearrangement joins TRBV7-9 to TRBJ2-1; D call uncertain. With 4 bases removed from V and 15 bases from J, the gap between germline ends came to 16 bases. CDR3 length: 12 amino acids. Germline CDR1 and CDR2: SEHNR and FQNEAQ (reference sequence). The DNA of the CDR3 is TGTGCCAGCAGCTCCCTGTCGGGTCATCTGTTCTTC. It codes for CASSSLSGHLFF.